This T cell receptor (beta chain) was captured by sequencing in a study of T cells in Graves' hyperthyroidism and ophthalmopathy. Study overall: Once the initial diagnosis was made, peripheral blood was obtained before any treatment. Whole-study findings and limits: Most thyroid clonotypes with frequency above 0.001 were detected in blood.

This clonotype was observed once. Its specificity is unknown. Patients between 18 and 65 years old had hyperthyroidism, newly diagnosed and lasting under 2 months. The CDR3 is 18 amino acids. Trimming took 5 bases from V and 0 from J; bases not matched to a gene: 9. Per the germline V gene, CDR1 is DFQATT and CDR2 is SNEGSKA (reference sequence). TCR beta CDR3 regions were amplified from RNA transcripts. The primer set for the first-round RT-PCR of the TCR CDR3 was HTBI. MiXCR, applied by TCRdb to the multiplex PCR reads, yields one record per CDR3 protein. The data contain about 210,000 distinct CDR3 sequences, roughly 15% of them singletons.

The sequencing sample was made of blood. The clonotype originates from a man over 45 with Graves' hyperthyroidism. The chain employs TRBV20-1 and TRBJ2-3, with TRBD2 matching 15 bases. The DNA for the CDR3 is TGCAGTGCTCGCCGGACTAGCGGGAGGGCCGGGAGCACAGATACGCAGTATTTT. Residues: CSARRTSGRAGSTDTQYF.